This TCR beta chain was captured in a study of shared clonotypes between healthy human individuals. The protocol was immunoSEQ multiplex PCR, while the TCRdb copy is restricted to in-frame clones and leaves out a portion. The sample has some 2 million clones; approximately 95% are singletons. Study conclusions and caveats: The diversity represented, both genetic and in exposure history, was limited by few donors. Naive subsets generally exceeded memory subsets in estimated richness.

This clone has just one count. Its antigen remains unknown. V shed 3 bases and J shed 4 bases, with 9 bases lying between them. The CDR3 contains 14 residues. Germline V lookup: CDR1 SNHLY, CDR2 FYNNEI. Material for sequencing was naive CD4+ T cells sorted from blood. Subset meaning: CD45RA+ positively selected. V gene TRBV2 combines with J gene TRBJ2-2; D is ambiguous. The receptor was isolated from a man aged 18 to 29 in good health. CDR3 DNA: TGTGCCAGCAGTGACACCCGGACCACCGGGGAGCTGTTTTTT. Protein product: CASSDTRTTGELFF.